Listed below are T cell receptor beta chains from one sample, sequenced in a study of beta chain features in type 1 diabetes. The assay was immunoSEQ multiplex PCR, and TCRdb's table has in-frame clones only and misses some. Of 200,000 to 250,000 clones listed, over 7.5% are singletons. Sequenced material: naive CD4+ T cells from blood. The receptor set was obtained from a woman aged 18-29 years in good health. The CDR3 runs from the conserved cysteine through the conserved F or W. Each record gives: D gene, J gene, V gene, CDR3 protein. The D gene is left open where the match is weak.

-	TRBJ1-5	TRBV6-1	CASSPIEGNQPQHF
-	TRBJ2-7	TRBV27	CASSLSPGQLYEQYF
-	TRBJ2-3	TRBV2	CASSGPVRGTDTQYF
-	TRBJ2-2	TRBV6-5	CASRRDTGELFF
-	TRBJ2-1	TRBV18	CASSPPSIGEQFF
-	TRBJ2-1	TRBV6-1	CASSEFQERNEQFF
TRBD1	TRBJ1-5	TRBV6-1	CASSEIRAGGDQPQHF
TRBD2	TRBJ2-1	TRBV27	CASSLFRGAGGTIYNEQFF
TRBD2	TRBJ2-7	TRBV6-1	CASSSASGPSYEQYF
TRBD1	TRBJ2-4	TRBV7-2	CASSLRGPVSAKNIQYF
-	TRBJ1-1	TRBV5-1	CASSLRGAEAFF
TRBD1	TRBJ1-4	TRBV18	CASSLIPTGNNEKLFF
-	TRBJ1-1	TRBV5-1	CASSLATGPDNIEAFF
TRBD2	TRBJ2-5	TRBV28	CASSLIGSGRPHDETQYF
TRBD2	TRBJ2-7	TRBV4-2	CASSQTTTSGESYEQYF
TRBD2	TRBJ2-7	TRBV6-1	CASSELGGGTYEQYF
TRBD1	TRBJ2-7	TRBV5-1	CASRPDRGTYEQYF
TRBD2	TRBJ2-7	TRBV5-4	CASSRGGDRPYEQYF
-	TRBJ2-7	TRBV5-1	CASGDIGTRYEQYF
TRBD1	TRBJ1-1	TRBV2	CASSERGLGTAFF
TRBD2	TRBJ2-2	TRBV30	CAWSVLSGGASVAGELFF
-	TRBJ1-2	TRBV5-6	CASMGRNYGYTF